This is a list of T cell receptor beta chains from one sample in a study of cytomegalovirus exposure and HLA in healthy donors. Produced via immunoSEQ multiplex PCR; TCRdb's table is partial and in-frame only. Of hundreds of thousands of clones in the sample, 55% to 75% were seen once. Sequencing was done on a sample of PBMCs. These receptors came from a man aged 35-49 years in good health and CMV-seropositive. CDR3s include the opening cysteine and the closing phenylalanine or tryptophan. The order of the fields is D gene, clone size, V gene, CDR3 length, J gene, CDR3 DNA, CDR3 protein. D genes are given only for firm matches. Not all rows give a size; the values are once, few, many and, for expanded clones, a class.

>TRBD2|.|TRBV9|16|TRBJ2-1
TGTGCCAGCAGCGCCGAGGGACTAGCGGGCACTAATGAGCAGTTCTTC
CASSAEGLAGTNEQFF
>.|.|TRBV7-2|13|TRBJ2-3
TGTGCCAGCAGCTTAACCGGGTCAGATACGCAGTATTTT
CASSLTGSDTQYF
>.|.|TRBV27|13|TRBJ1-2
TGTGCCAGCAGTTCCCAGATCAACTATGGCTACACCTTC
CASSSQINYGYTF
>TRBD2|few|TRBV6-1|16|TRBJ2-3
TGTGCCAGCAGTGCCCAAGCGGGGGGGTTGCAAGATACGCAGTATTTT
CASSAQAGGLQDTQYF
>TRBD1|few|TRBV7-9|16|TRBJ1-6
TGTGCCAGCAGCCGCGGGACAGGGGGCGCGTATTCACCCCTCCACTTT
CASSRGTGGAYSPLHF
>TRBD2|once|TRBV7-9|17|TRBJ2-5
TGTGCCAGCAGCTTAGTGGGGCAGCGGGGGGCACAAGAGACCCAGTACTTC
CASSLVGQRGAQETQYF
>.|.|TRBV19|15|TRBJ1-6
TGTGCCAGTAGTATAGCGAGCTCTCCAAATTCACCCCTCCACTTT
CASSIASSPNSPLHF
>.|.|TRBV7-2|12|TRBJ2-7
TGTGCCAGCAGCCAACCGTTGAGAGAGCAGTACTTC
CASSQPLREQYF
>TRBD1|few|TRBV5-4|17|TRBJ1-4
TGTGCCAGCAGCCCAGCCCTCCAGGGGGCTGATAGTGAAAAACTGTTTTTT
CASSPALQGADSEKLFF
>TRBD1|.|TRBV6-1|13|TRBJ1-5
TGTGCCAGCAGGACAGGGAGCAATCAGCCCCAGCATTTT
CASRTGSNQPQHF
>TRBD1|.|TRBV10-1|16|TRBJ2-3
TGCGCCAGCATGACTCTGGACAGGGGCTACACAGATACGCAGTATTTT
CASMTLDRGYTDTQYF
>.|.|TRBV7-2|14|TRBJ2-5
TGTGCCAGCAGCTTCCGGGACTTCCAAGAGACCCAGTACTTC
CASSFRDFQETQYF
>.|.|TRBV28|17|TRBJ1-6
TGTGCCAGCAGCCTTGACAGTGAAAGCTCCTATAATTCACCCCTCCACTTT
CASSLDSESSYNSPLHF
>TRBD1|.|TRBV28|14|TRBJ1-1
TGTGCCAGCAGCAATGACAGGGGTAACACTGAAGCTTTCTTT
CASSNDRGNTEAFF
>.|.|TRBV6-6|13|TRBJ1-5
TGTGCCAGCAGTTACTTGGGCGATCAGCCCCAGCATTTT
CASSYLGDQPQHF
>TRBD1|.|TRBV15|17|TRBJ2-7
TGTGCCACCAGCAGAGGGGTGGTAGGACAGGGTGAATACGAGCAGTACTTC
CATSRGVVGQGEYEQYF
>.|.|TRBV21-1|15|TRBJ2-1
TGTGCCAGCAGCAAAGTTGACTCAAGGTACAATGAGCAGTTCTTC
CASSKVDSRYNEQFF
>TRBD1|.|TRBV7-6|13|TRBJ2-7
TGTGCCAGCAACACGGGGACAGAGTACGAGCAGTACTTC
CASNTGTEYEQYF
>.|.|TRBV19|11|TRBJ1-2
TGTGCCAGTAGATCAGGGGATGGCTACACCTTC
CASRSGDGYTF
>.|.|TRBV7-2|14|TRBJ1-6
TGTGCCAGCAGCTGGACATCGGGCAACTCACCCCTCCACTTT
CASSWTSGNSPLHF
>TRBD2|.|TRBV7-2|15|TRBJ2-1
TGTGCCAGCAGCTTAGGGACTAGTCCCACCAATGAGCAGTTCTTC
CASSLGTSPTNEQFF
>.|.|TRBV7-6|15|TRBJ1-1
TGTGCCAGCAGCTTAGAGTCAGGGGCAAACACTGAAGCTTTCTTT
CASSLESGANTEAFF
>TRBD1|.|TRBV10-3|16|TRBJ1-4
TGTGCCATCAGTGAGTCCTGGGACAGGGAAGATGAAAAACTGTTTTTT
CAISESWDREDEKLFF
>.|.|TRBV5-4|14|TRBJ2-5
TGTGCCAGCAGCTTAAGCTTACAGGGACAAACCCAGTACTTC
CASSLSLQGQTQYF